This TCR beta chain was captured in a study of regulatory and conventional T cells in RAG deficiency. Germline CDR1 and CDR2: SGHNT and YYREEE (reference sequence). V was clipped by 3 bases and J by 2 bases, with 12 bases between them. This CDR3 contains 15 residues. The sorted regulatory T cells were CD4+, CD25-high and CD127-low, with genomic DNA sequenced. Repertoires were generated with immunoSEQ multiplex PCR, while TCRdb's copy carries only in-frame clones and drops some. The table records over 8,500 clones, around 90% of them present only once. This sample also belongs to another study, concerning regulatory T cells. According to that study: The primer mix had 52 TRBV and 13 TRBJ primers.

The rearrangement links TRBV5-4 to TRBJ2-1, with a tentative D call TRBD2 (7 bases). The receptor comes from a human donor in good health. The source material was Tregs sorted from blood. The CDR3 is CASSWGRGTYNEQFF. The CDR3 bases are TGTGCCAGCAGCTGGGGGCGGGGGACCTACAATGAGCAGTTCTTC. The full variable domain, in which reference TRBV5-4 and TRBJ2-1 provide the parts outside the CDR3, is ETGVTQSPTHLIKTRGQQVTLRCSSQSGHNTVSWYQQALGQGPQFIFQYYREEENGRGNFPPRFSGLQFPNYSSELNVNALELDDSALYLCASSWGRGTYNEQFFGPGTRLTVL.